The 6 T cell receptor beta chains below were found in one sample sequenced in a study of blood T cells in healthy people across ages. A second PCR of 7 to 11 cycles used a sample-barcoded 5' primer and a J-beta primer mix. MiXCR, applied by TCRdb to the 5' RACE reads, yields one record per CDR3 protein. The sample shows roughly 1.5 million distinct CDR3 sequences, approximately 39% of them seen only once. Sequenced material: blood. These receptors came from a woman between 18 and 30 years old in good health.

CDR3 sequence (DNA): TGTGCCAGCACCGTGACTGGCGGGGAGCTGTTTTTT. Residues: CASTVTGGELFF. The chain carries TRBV11-3 and TRBJ2-2; D is unclear. Germline-derived CDR1 and CDR2 are SGHNT and YENEEA. The CDR3 totals 12 residues. V lost 7 bases, J lost 7 bases, and 10 bases lay in between.

CDR3 amino acids: CSVDPRDRTQYF. The CDR3 nucleotides are TGCAGCGTGGACCCCAGGGACCGTACGCAGTATTTT. J is TRBJ2-3 and V is TRBV29-1; perhaps D is TRBD1 or TRBD2 (5 bases each). Trimming pared 6 bases from V and 8 bases from J, leaving 15 bases between. CDR1 SQVTM and CDR2 ANQGSEA come from the germline V gene. CDR3 size: 12 residues.

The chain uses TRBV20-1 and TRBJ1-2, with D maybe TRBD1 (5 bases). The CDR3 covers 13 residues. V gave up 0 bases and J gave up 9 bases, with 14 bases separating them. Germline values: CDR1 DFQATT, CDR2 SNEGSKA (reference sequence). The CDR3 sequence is CSARDAGRGSYTF. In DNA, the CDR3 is TGCAGTGCTAGAGATGCGGGGCGGGGGAGCTACACCTTC.

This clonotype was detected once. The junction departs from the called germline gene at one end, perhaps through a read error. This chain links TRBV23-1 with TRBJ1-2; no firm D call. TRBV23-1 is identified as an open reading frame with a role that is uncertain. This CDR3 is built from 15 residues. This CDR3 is CASSQRKARNYDYTF. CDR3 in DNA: TGCGCCAGCAGTCAGAGGAAGGCCCGCAACTATGACTACACCTTC.

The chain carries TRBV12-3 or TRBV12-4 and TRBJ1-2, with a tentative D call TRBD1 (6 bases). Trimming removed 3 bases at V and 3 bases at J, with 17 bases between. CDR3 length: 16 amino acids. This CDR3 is CASSFRGGARDYGYTF. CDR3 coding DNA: TGTGCCAGCAGTTTTCGCGGGGGGGCGCGGGACTATGGCTACACCTTC.

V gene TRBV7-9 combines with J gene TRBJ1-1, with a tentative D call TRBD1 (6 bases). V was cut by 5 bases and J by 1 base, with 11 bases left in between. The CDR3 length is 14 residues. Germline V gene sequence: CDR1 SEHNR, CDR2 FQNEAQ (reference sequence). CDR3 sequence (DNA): TGTGCCAGCAGCCGGGACACGTGGAACACTGAAGCTTTCTTT. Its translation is CASSRDTWNTEAFF. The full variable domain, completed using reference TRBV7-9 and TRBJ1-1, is DTGVSQNPRHKITKRGQNVTFRCDPISEHNRLYWYRQTLGQGPEFLTYFQNEAQLEKSRLLSDRFSAERPKGSFSTLEIQRTEQGDSAMYLCASSRDTWNTEAFFGQGTRLTVV.